Included here is one T cell receptor beta chain sequence, with context. Its cognate antigen is unknown. The PCR was carried out with 60 Vbeta primers and 13 Jbeta primers. Sequencing used immunoSEQ multiplex PCR; TCRdb keeps in-frame clones, though not all of them. The table includes roughly 200,000 clones, 77% detected once. The data were taken from a study of cytomegalovirus exposure and HLA in healthy donors. Across the whole study: Membership in the Caucasian-associated ancestry cluster was found for around 81% of nearly 400 genotyped donors. Study-wide results and limits: Rarity characterized most TCR sequences, yet some public TCRs appeared in many donors.

The trim removed 5 bases at V and 5 bases at J, leaving 3 bases unmatched. This CDR3 contains 13 residues. Looked up from germline, CDR1 is MRHNA and CDR2 is SNTAGT. The rearrangement uses TRBV6-4 and TRBJ1-1; 9 nucleotides align to TRBD1. This sequence originates from a woman between 55 and 75 years old in good health and CMV-seropositive. Sequenced sample: PBMCs. The CDR3 bases are TGTGCCAGCAGTAGGACAGGGGTGACTGAAGCTTTCTTT. Protein product: CASSRTGVTEAFF.